Listed below are T cell receptor beta chains from one sample, sequenced in a study of blood T cell repertoires in COVID-19. Sequencing was performed with immunoSEQ multiplex PCR; in TCRdb, only in-frame clones are kept and a portion is missing. The sample consists of roughly 300,000 clones, approximately 87% of them appearing once. The sequencing sample was made of peripheral blood. These receptors all stem from a woman aged 45-65 years who had recovered from COVID-19. Each CDR3 is given with its conserved first and last residue. D genes are given only for firm matches.

d_gene,j_gene,v_gene,CDR3aa
NA,TRBJ2-7,TRBV11-3,CASSLRTGRVLEQYF
NA,TRBJ1-1,TRBV5-1,CASSHGTFIPNTEAFF
NA,TRBJ1-5,TRBV6-5,CASTEVGGHQPQHF
NA,TRBJ2-5,TRBV9,CASSVGLGGVQETQYF
TRBD2,TRBJ2-2,TRBV6-5,CASNPTSGGIGELFF
TRBD2,TRBJ2-1,TRBV5-5,CASSSGTSPYNEQFF
TRBD1,TRBJ2-7,TRBV7-9,CASSRTGALSYEQYF
TRBD2,TRBJ2-2,TRBV28,CASKPTSGDGELFF
NA,TRBJ1-3,TRBV18,CASSGGSGNTIYF
TRBD2,TRBJ2-4,TRBV7-2,CASSLPSGGEWVENIQYF
NA,TRBJ2-7,TRBV5-5,CASSRNADSPYEQYF
NA,TRBJ2-1,TRBV5-1,CASSYAGTWENEQFF
TRBD1,TRBJ2-5,TRBV5-1,CASSGQGGPQETQYF
TRBD2,TRBJ2-3,TRBV11-3,CASSPMASGGTDTQYF
TRBD2,TRBJ2-7,TRBV11-2,CASSPTSGSYEQYF
TRBD1,TRBJ1-2,TRBV28,CASSRTGVGYGYTF
TRBD1,TRBJ2-3,TRBV28,CASSGTGAGTDTQYF
NA,TRBJ1-4,TRBV28,CASSPETTLGGKLFF
TRBD2,TRBJ2-5,TRBV10-2,CASRDSGQETQYF
NA,TRBJ1-5,TRBV19,CATSAGQPQHF
TRBD1,TRBJ2-2,TRBV7-2,CASTPQVWGTGSTGELFF
TRBD2,TRBJ2-1,TRBV7-9,CASSSGSTGGSYNEQFF